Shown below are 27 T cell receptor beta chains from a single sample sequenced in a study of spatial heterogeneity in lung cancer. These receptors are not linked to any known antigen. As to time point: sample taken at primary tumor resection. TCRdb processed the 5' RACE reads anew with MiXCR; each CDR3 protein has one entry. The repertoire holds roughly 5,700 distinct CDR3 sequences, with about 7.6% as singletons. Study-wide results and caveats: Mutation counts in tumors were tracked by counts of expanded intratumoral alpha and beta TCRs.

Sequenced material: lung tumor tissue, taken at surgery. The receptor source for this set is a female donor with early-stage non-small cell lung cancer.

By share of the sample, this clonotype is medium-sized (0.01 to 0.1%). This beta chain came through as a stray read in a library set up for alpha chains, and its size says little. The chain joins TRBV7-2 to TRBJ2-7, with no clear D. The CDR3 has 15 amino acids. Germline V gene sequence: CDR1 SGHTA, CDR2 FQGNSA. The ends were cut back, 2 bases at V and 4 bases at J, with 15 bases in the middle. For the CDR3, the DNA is TGTGCCAGCAGCTTAACCCGACTGGGAAGTTACGAGCAGTACTTC. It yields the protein CASSLTRLGSYEQYF.

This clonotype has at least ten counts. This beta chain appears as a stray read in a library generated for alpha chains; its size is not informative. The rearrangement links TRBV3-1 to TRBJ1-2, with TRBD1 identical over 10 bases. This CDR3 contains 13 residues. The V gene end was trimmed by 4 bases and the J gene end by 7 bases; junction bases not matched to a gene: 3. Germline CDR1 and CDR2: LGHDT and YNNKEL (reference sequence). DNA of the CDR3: TGTGCCAGCAGCCGGGGACAGGGGAGTGGCTACACCTTC. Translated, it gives CASSRGQGSGYTF.

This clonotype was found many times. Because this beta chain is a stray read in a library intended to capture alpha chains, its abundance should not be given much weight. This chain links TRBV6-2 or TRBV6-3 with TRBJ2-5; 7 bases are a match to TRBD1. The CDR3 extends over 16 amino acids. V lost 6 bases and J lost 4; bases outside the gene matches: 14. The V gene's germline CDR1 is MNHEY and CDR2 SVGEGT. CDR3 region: CASRRPQGDKRETQYF. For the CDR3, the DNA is TGTGCCAGCAGACGTCCCCAGGGGGATAAGAGAGAGACCCAGTACTTC.

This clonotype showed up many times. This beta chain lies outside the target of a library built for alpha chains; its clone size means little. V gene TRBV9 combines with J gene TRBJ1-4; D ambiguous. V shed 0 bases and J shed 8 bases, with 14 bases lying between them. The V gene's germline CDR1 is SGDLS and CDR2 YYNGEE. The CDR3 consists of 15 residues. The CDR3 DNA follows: TGTGCCAGCAGCGTAGGTCTGGCGAGGTGGGAAAAACTGTTTTTT. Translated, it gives CASSVGLARWEKLFF. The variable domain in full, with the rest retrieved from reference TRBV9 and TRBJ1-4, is DSGVTQTPKHLITATGQRVTLRCSPRSGDLSVYWYQQSLDQGLQFLIQYYNGEERAKGNILERFSAQQFPDLHSELNLSSLELGDSALYFCASSVGLARWEKLFFGSGTQLSVL.

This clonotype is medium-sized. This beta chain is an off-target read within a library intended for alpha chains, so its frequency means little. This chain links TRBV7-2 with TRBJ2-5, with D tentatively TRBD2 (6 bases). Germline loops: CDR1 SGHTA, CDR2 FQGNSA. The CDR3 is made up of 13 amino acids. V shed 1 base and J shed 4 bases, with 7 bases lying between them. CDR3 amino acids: CASSLGRGETQYF. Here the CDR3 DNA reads TGTGCCAGCAGCTTAGGGCGGGGAGAGACCCAGTACTTC.

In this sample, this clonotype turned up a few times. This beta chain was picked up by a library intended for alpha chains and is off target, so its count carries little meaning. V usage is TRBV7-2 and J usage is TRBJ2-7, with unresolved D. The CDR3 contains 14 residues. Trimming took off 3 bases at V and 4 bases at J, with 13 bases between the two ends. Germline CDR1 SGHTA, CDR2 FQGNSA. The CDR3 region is CASSFGSLTYEQYF. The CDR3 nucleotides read TGTGCCAGCAGCTTTGGCAGCTTAACTTACGAGCAGTACTTC.

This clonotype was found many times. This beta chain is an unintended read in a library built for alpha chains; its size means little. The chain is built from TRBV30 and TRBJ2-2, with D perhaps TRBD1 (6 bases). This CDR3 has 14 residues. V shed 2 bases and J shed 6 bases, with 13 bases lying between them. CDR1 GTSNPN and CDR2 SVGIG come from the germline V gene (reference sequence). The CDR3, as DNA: TGTGCCTGGAGTAGGACAGCGACATCCGGGGAGCTGTTTTTT. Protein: CAWSRTATSGELFF.

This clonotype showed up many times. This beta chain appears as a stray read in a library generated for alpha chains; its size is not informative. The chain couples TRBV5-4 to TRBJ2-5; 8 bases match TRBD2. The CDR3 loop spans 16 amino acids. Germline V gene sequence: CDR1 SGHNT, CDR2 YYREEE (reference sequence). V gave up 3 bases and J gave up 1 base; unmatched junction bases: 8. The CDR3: CASSSPVAGSQETQYF. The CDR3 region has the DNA TGTGCCAGCAGCTCGCCAGTAGCGGGGAGCCAAGAGACCCAGTACTTC. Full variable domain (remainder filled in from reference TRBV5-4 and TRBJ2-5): ETGVTQSPTHLIKTRGQQVTLRCSSQSGHNTVSWYQQALGQGPQFIFQYYREEENGRGNFPPRFSGLQFPNYSSELNVNALELDDSALYLCASSSPVAGSQETQYFGPGTRLLVL.

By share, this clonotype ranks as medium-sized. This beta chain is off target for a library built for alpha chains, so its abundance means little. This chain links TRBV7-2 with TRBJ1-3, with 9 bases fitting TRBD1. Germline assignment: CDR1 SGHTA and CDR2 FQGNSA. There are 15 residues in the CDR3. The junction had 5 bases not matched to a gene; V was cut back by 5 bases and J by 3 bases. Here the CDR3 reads CASSARTGVGNTIYF. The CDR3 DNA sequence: TGTGCCAGCAGCGCCAGGACAGGGGTTGGAAACACCATATATTTT.

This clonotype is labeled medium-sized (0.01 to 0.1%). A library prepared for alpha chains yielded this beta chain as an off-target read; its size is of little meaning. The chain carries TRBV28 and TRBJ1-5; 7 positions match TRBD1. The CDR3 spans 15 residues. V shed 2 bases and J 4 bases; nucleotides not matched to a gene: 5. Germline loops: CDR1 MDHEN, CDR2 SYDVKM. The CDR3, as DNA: TGTGCCAGCAGTTTAAATACAGGGGTGAATCAGCCCCAGCATTTT. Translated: CASSLNTGVNQPQHF.

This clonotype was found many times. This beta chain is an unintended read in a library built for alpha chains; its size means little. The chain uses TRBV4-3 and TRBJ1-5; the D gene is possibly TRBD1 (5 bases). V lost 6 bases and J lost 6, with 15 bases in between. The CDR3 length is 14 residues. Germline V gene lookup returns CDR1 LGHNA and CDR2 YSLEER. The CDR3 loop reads CASSQNGGRQPQHF. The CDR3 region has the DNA TGCGCCAGCAGTCAAAACGGGGGACGTCAGCCCCAGCATTTT.

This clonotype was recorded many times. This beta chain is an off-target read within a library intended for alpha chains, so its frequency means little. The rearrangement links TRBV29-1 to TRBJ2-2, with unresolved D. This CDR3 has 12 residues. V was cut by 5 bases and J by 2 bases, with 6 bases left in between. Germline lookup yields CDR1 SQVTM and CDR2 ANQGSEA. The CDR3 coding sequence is TGCAGCGTTAAAAGCAACACCGGGGAGCTGTTTTTT. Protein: CSVKSNTGELFF.

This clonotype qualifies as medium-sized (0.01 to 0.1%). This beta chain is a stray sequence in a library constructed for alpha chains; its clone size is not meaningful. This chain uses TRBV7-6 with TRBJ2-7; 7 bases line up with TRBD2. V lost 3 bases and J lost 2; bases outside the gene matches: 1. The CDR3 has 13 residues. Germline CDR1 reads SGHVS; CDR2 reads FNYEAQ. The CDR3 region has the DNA TGTGCCAGCAGCTTCGGACTAGCCTACGAGCAGTACTTC. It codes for CASSFGLAYEQYF.

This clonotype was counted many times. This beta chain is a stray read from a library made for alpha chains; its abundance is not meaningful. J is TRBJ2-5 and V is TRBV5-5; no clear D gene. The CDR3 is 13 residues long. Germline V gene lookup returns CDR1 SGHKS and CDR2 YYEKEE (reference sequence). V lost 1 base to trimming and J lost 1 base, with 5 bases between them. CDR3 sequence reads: CASSLRGQETQYF. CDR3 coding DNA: TGTGCCAGCAGCTTGCGCGGCCAAGAGACCCAGTACTTC.

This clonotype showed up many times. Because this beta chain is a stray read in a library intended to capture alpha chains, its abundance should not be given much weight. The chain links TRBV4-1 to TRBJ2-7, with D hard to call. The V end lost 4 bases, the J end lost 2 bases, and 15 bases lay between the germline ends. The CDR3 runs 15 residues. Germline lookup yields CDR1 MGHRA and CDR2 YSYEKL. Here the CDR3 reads CASSREAPTPYEQYF. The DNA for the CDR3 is TGCGCCAGCAGCCGAGAGGCCCCCACCCCCTACGAGCAGTACTTC.

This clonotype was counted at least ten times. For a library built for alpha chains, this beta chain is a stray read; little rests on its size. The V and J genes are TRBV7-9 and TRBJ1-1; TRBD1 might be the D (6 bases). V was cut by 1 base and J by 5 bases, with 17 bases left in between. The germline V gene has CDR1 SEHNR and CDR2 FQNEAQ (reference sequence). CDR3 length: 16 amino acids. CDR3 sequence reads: CASSLGLRGKETEAFF. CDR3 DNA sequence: TGTGCCAGCAGCTTAGGACTCAGGGGAAAAGAAACTGAAGCTTTCTTT. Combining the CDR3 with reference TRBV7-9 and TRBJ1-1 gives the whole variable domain DTGVSQNPRHKITKRGQNVTFRCDPISEHNRLYWYRQTLGQGPEFLTYFQNEAQLEKSRLLSDRFSAERPKGSFSTLEIQRTEQGDSAMYLCASSLGLRGKETEAFFGQGTRLTVV.

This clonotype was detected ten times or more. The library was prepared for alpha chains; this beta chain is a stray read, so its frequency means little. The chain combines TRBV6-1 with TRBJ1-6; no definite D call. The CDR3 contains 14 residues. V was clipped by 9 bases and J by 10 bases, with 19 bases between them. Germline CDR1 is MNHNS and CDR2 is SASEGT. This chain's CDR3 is CASSGSSAGSPLHF. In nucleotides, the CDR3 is TGTGCCAGTAGCGGAAGTTCTGCCGGCTCACCCCTCCACTTT.

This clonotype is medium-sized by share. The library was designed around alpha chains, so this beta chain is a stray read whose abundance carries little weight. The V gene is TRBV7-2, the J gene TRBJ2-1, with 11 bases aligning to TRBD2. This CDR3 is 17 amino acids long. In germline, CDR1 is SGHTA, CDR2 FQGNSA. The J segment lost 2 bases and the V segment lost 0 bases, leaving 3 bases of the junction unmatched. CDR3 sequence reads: CASSLASGGAAYNEQFF. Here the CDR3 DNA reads TGTGCCAGCAGCTTAGCTAGCGGGGGGGCCGCCTACAATGAGCAGTTCTTC.

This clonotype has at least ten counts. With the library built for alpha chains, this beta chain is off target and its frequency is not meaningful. In DNA form, the CDR3 reads TGTGCCACCAGCCCGAGGGCAGGGGCCGGCTCTGGGGCCAACGTCCTGACTTTC. Translation: CATSPRAGAGSGANVLTF. The chain employs TRBV24-1 and TRBJ2-6; possible D gene TRBD1, 6 bases. Per the germline V gene, CDR1 is KGHDR and CDR2 is SFDVKD. The V end lost 7 bases, the J end lost 0 bases, and 18 bases lay between the germline ends. CDR3 size: 18 residues.

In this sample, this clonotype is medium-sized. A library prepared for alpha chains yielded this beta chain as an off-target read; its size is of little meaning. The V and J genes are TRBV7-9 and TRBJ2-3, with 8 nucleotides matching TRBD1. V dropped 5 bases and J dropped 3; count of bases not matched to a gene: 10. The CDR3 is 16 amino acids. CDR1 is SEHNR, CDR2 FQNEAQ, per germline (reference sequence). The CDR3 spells CASSPRQGMKTDTQYF. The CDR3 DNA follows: TGTGCCAGCAGCCCTCGACAGGGGATGAAGACAGATACGCAGTATTTT. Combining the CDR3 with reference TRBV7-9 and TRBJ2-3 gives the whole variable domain DTGVSQNPRHKITKRGQNVTFRCDPISEHNRLYWYRQTLGQGPEFLTYFQNEAQLEKSRLLSDRFSAERPKGSFSTLEIQRTEQGDSAMYLCASSPRQGMKTDTQYFGPGTRLTVL.

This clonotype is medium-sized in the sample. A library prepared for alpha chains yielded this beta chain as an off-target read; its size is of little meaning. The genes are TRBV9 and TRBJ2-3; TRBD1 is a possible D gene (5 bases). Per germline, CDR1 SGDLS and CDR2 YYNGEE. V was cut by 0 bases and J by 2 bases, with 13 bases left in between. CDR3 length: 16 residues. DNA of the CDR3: TGTGCCAGCAGCGTAGGAACAGGCGAGTACACAGATACGCAGTATTTT. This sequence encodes CASSVGTGEYTDTQYF.

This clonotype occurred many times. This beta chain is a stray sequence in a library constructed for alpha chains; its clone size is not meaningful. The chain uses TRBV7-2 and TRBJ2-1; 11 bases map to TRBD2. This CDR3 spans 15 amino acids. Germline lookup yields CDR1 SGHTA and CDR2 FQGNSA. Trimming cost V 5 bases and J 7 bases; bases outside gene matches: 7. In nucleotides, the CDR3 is TGTGCCAGCAGCCCCACTAGCGGGAGTTTGAATGAGCAGTTCTTC. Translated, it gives CASSPTSGSLNEQFF.

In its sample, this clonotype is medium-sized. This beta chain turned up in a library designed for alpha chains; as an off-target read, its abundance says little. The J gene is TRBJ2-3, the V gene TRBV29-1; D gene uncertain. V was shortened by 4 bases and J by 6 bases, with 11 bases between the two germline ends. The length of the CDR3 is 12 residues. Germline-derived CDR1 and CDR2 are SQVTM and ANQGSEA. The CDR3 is CSVGISRDTQYF. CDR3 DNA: TGCAGCGTTGGGATATCCCGGGATACGCAGTATTTT.

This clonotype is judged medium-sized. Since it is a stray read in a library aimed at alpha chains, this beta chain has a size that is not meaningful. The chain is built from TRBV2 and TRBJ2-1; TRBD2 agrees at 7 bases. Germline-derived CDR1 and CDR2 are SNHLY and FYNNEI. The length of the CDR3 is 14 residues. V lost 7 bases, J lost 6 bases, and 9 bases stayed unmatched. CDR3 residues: CASIRAGALNEQFF. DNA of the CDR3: TGTGCCAGCATTCGCGCGGGAGCACTCAATGAGCAGTTCTTC.

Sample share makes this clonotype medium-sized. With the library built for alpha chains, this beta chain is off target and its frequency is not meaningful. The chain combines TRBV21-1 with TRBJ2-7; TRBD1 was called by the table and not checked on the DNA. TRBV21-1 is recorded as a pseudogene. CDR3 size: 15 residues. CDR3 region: CASTDRGQASYEQYF. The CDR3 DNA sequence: TGTGCCAGCACCGACAGGGGGCAGGCCTCCTACGAGCAGTACTTC.

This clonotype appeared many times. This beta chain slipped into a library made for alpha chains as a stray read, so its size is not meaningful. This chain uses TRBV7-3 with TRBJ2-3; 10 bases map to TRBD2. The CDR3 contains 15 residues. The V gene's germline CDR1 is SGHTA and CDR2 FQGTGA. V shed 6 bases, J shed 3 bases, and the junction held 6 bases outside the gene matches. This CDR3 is CASSPSGGATDTQYF. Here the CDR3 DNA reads TGTGCCAGCAGTCCCAGCGGGGGGGCGACAGATACGCAGTATTTT.

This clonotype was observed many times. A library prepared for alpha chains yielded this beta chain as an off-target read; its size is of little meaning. The CDR3 loop reads CSARDRGGTEAFF. The CDR3 coding sequence is TGCAGTGCGAGGGACAGGGGTGGCACTGAAGCTTTCTTT. The chain links TRBV20-1 to TRBJ1-1; 10 bases map to TRBD1. Germline V gene data show CDR1 as DFQATT and CDR2 as SNEGSKA (reference sequence). The V and J ends lost 6 bases and 4 bases, in that order; junction bases with no gene match: 5. This CDR3 region has 13 residues.